This T cell receptor (beta chain) was sequenced in a study of somatic mutations in cytotoxic T cells in rheumatoid arthritis. Assay: immunoSEQ multiplex PCR; the TCRdb copy retains only in-frame clones and omits some. The data hold tens of thousands of clones, with around 84% observed a single time. The CDR3 runs 17 residues. Germline V gene sequence: CDR1 MGHRA, CDR2 YSYEKL. The ends lost 7 bases at V and 0 bases at J; junction bases unmatched: 5. The sequence was obtained from a woman between 50 and 59 years old in good health. The gene calls are TRBV4-1 and TRBJ2-5; 16 nucleotides agree with TRBD2. Sequencing used CD8+ T cells sorted from blood. The CDR3 DNA follows: TGCGCCAGCACCGGGACTAGCGGGGGGGCCGACCAAGAGACCCAGTACTTC. Its translation is CASTGTSGGADQETQYF.